Here is one T cell receptor (beta chain) with its context. Only in-frame clones appear in the TCRdb table, and some are missing; sequencing was by immunoSEQ multiplex PCR. The data hold more than 250,000 clones, with roughly 80% observed a single time. The data belong to a study of blood T cell repertoires in COVID-19. There are 13 residues in the CDR3. Germline lookup yields CDR1 GTSNPN and CDR2 SVGIG (reference sequence). Trimming stripped 4 bases from V and 3 bases from J, with 12 bases between. The genes are TRBV30 and TRBJ1-2; no clear D gene. This sequence originates from a man aged 35-49 years who had been exposed to COVID-19. What was sequenced was PBMCs or T cells enriched from blood (not recorded which). The CDR3 DNA sequence: TGTGCCTGGATTTGGAACAGCTACTATGGCTACACCTTC. It translates to CAWIWNSYYGYTF.